Presented here are 27 T cell receptor beta chains from one specimen sequenced in a study of fetal regulatory T cell absence and autoimmunity (dated by TCRdb to 2016 to 2017). The library relied on the immunoSEQ multiplex PCR assay. The clones in this table, taken by TCRdb from immuneACCESS, are in-frame only. Not every clone is retained; where verified, under half of the shortfall comes from an unresolved V gene, and the cause of the rest is unknown. This sample has around 100,000 clones in its table, and about two thirds of those were observed once. Less than 2.5% of the sample is held by the ten biggest clonotypes. The sequencing sample was made of pancreas tissue. Receptors originate from a male donor with IPEX syndrome.

The chain employs TRBV7-2 and TRBJ2-3; 12 bases are a match to TRBD2. The J segment lost 4 bases and the V segment lost 6 bases, leaving 5 bases of the junction unmatched. This CDR3 has 15 residues. Germline CDR1 and CDR2: SGHTA and FQGNSA. CDR3 loop: CASRSTSGRPDTQYF. As DNA, the CDR3 is TGTGCCAGCAGGTCTACTAGCGGGAGGCCAGATACGCAGTATTTT. Looking up the rest from reference TRBV7-2 and TRBJ2-3 gives the full variable domain: GAGVSQSPSNKVTEKGKDVELRCDPISGHTALYWYRQSLGQGLEFLIYFQGNSAPDKSGLPSDRFSAERTGGSVSTLTIQRTQQEDSAVYLCASRSTSGRPDTQYFGPGTRLTVL.

The chain recombines TRBV6-6 with TRBJ1-5; 7 nucleotides agree with TRBD1. This CDR3 comprises 13 residues. Unmatched junction bases numbered 1, after V lost 4 bases and J lost 4 bases. Germline CDR1 and CDR2: MNHNY and SVGAGI (reference sequence). CDR3 in amino acids: CASSWDRNQPQHF. The CDR3, as DNA: TGTGCCAGCAGTTGGGACAGAAATCAGCCCCAGCATTTT.

This rearrangement joins TRBV5-6 to TRBJ2-5, with TRBD1 matching over 8 bases. This CDR3 has 13 residues. Trimming at V came to 0 bases and at J to 5 bases, leaving 0 bases not matched to a gene. Germline V gene data show CDR1 as SGHDT and CDR2 as YYEEEE. The CDR3 nucleotides are TGTGCCAGCAGCTTGGGGACAGGGGAGACCCAGTACTTC. This codes for CASSLGTGETQYF.

The rearrangement joins TRBV11-2 to TRBJ2-3, with TRBD1 matching 7 bases. CDR3 length: 15 amino acids. Germline V gives CDR1 SGHAT, CDR2 FQNNGV. V trimming: 6 bases; J trimming: 3 bases; junction bases outside the gene matches: 9. The CDR3 DNA reads TGTGCCAGCAGTCCCGACAGGGTGTCAACAGATACGCAGTATTTT. This encodes CASSPDRVSTDTQYF. The full variable domain, in which reference TRBV11-2 and TRBJ2-3 provide the parts outside the CDR3, is EAGVAQSPRYKIIEKRQSVAFWCNPISGHATLYWYQQILGQGPKLLIQFQNNGVVDDSQLPKDRFSAERLKGVDSTLKIQPAKLEDSAVYLCASSPDRVSTDTQYFGPGTRLTVL.

This rearrangement joins TRBV27 to TRBJ2-7; D unclear. Trimming left V 5 bases short and J 5 bases short, with 16 bases between. The CDR3 loop spans 14 amino acids. The germline V gene encodes CDR1 MNHEY and CDR2 SMNVEV (reference sequence). The CDR3 loop reads CASSPPFDINEQYF. CDR3 DNA sequence: TGTGCCAGCAGTCCCCCATTCGACATCAACGAGCAGTACTTC.

The chain combines TRBV27 with TRBJ1-5; D ambiguous. Looked up from germline, CDR1 is MNHEY and CDR2 is SMNVEV (reference sequence). The V end was cut by 5 bases, the J end by 0 bases, with 5 bases between. There are 13 residues in the CDR3. CDR3 bases: TGTGCCAGCAGTCGGCGTAGCAATCAGCCCCAGCATTTT. Translated: CASSRRSNQPQHF.

This sequence joins TRBV21-1 and TRBJ2-2; the table gives TRBD2 as D, unverified against the DNA. TRBV21-1 is recorded as a pseudogene. The CDR3 totals 16 residues. For the CDR3, the DNA is TGTGCCAGCAGCCAAAGGCGGCGGGTGAACACCGGGGAGCTGTTTTTT. Amino acid sequence: CASSQRRRVNTGELFF.

V gene TRBV20-1 combines with J gene TRBJ1-2; 10 nucleotides agree with TRBD1. The CDR3 runs 11 residues. The J segment lost 12 bases and the V segment lost 3 bases, leaving 4 bases of the junction unmatched. Per the germline V gene, CDR1 is DFQATT and CDR2 is SNEGSKA (reference sequence). Written as DNA, the CDR3 is TGCAGTGCTAGGGGGACAGGGGCCGACACCTTC. Translation gives CSARGTGADTF.

V usage is TRBV5-1 and J usage is TRBJ2-5, with D possibly TRBD2 on 6 matching bases. The length of the CDR3 is 17 residues. V lost 0 bases and J 2 bases, leaving 17 bases between the germline ends. Germline assignment: CDR1 SGHRS and CDR2 YFSETQ. DNA for the CDR3: TGCGCCAGCAGCTTGGCCACCGGGCGGGGCCATCAAGAGACCCAGTACTTC. Its translation is CASSLATGRGHQETQYF.

The V gene is TRBV2, the J gene TRBJ2-2, with D tentatively TRBD2 (6 bases). From germline, CDR1 is SNHLY and CDR2 FYNNEI. The CDR3 totals 16 residues. V shed 10 bases and J shed 4 bases, with 22 bases lying between them. The chain's CDR3 is CATKDLGTAFTGELFF. The CDR3 region has the DNA TGTGCCACCAAGGATCTCGGGACTGCCTTCACCGGGGAGCTGTTTTTT.

The chain is built from TRBV29-1 and TRBJ1-1; no firm D call. V was cut by 1 base and J by 2 bases, with 11 bases left in between. Germline V gene sequence: CDR1 SQVTM, CDR2 ANQGSEA. The CDR3 has 14 residues. The DNA of the CDR3 is TGCAGCGTTGAAGTGTGGACCGCTAACACTGAAGCTTTCTTT. It specifies CSVEVWTANTEAFF.

This clone showed up just a few times. J is TRBJ1-5 and V is TRBV6-1; D call uncertain. V was shortened by 4 bases and J by 5 bases, with 12 bases between the two germline ends. Germline CDR1 MNHNS, CDR2 SASEGT. This CDR3 region has 14 residues. The CDR3 sequence: CASSVGGRDQPQHF. The CDR3 DNA follows: TGTGCCAGCAGTGTAGGAGGGAGGGATCAGCCCCAGCATTTT.

The V and J genes are TRBV7-2 and TRBJ2-7; D gene uncertain. Per the germline V gene, CDR1 is SGHTA and CDR2 is FQGNSA. Trimming pared 1 base from V and 2 bases from J, leaving 12 bases between. The CDR3 runs to 15 residues. The CDR3 here is CASSLGRALPYEQYF. CDR3 nucleotide sequence: TGTGCCAGCAGCTTAGGTAGGGCACTTCCCTACGAGCAGTACTTC.

V usage is TRBV6-1 and J usage is TRBJ2-1; 12 positions agree with TRBD2. J was trimmed by 5 bases and V by 4 bases; bases with no gene match: 6. The germline CDR1 and CDR2 sequences are MNHNS and SASEGT. The CDR3 covers 16 residues. In nucleotides, the CDR3 is TGTGCCAGCAGTGTGACTAGCGGGGGTCCCCACAATGAGCAGTTCTTC. Its protein product is CASSVTSGGPHNEQFF.

The chain recombines TRBV7-9 with TRBJ1-4, with D possibly being TRBD1 (6 bases). This CDR3 region has 18 residues. From germline, CDR1 is SEHNR and CDR2 FQNEAQ (reference sequence). V was cut by 4 bases and J by 4 bases, with 22 bases left in between. CDR3 sequence (DNA): TGTGCCAGCAGCTCTACCCTAGGGTCGGGGGCCCATAATGAAAAACTGTTTTTT. This sequence encodes CASSSTLGSGAHNEKLFF.

The rearrangement links TRBV13 to TRBJ2-1, with 8 bases lining up with TRBD2. In germline, CDR1 is PRHDT, CDR2 FYEKMQ (reference sequence). After removal of 5 bases from V and 2 bases from J, the junction contained 11 bases not matched to a gene. The length of the CDR3 is 17 residues. CDR3 amino acids: CASSRPGLARTYNEQFF. The CDR3 DNA reads TGTGCCAGCAGCCGACCCGGACTAGCCCGAACCTACAATGAGCAGTTCTTC.

V is TRBV2 and J is TRBJ2-7; unclear D gene. This CDR3 spans 11 amino acids. Trimming pared 5 bases from V and 2 bases from J, leaving 4 bases between. CDR1 is SNHLY and CDR2 is FYNNEI in the germline V gene. The CDR3: CASSQTYEQYF. The CDR3, as DNA: TGTGCCAGCAGTCAGACCTACGAGCAGTACTTC.

The chain carries TRBV19 and TRBJ2-1; D gene unclear. This CDR3 contains 14 residues. V shed 1 base and J shed 5 bases, with 9 bases lying between them. Germline lookup yields CDR1 LNHDA and CDR2 SQIVND (reference sequence). The CDR3 spells CASSIGWQNNEQFF. For the CDR3, the DNA is TGTGCCAGTAGTATAGGGTGGCAAAACAATGAGCAGTTCTTC.

This sequence joins TRBV10-1 and TRBJ1-1, with a tentative D call TRBD1 (5 bases). Germline V lookup: CDR1 WNHNN, CDR2 SYGVQD (reference sequence). Between the trimmed V and J ends, which lost 8 bases and 10 bases, there was a span of 20 bases. This CDR3 comprises 13 residues. This chain's CDR3 is CASSKTAFGVAFF. CDR3 nucleotide sequence: TGCGCCAGCTCAAAGACAGCCTTCGGGGTAGCTTTCTTT.

The rearrangement links TRBV9 to TRBJ1-6; no firm D call. This CDR3 spans 17 amino acids. Trimming removed 0 bases from V and 0 bases from J, with 10 bases in between. In germline, CDR1 is SGDLS, CDR2 YYNGEE. The CDR3, as DNA: TGTGCCAGCAGCGTAGATTCGGCAGGCTCCTATAATTCACCCCTCCACTTT. Its protein is CASSVDSAGSYNSPLHF.

The chain uses TRBV7-9 and TRBJ1-1; tentative D call: TRBD1 (6 bases). V was clipped by 1 base and J by 2 bases, with 14 bases between them. The germline V gene has CDR1 SEHNR and CDR2 FQNEAQ (reference sequence). The CDR3 spans 16 residues. The CDR3 DNA reads TGTGCCAGCAGCTTAGACCTAACAGGGACTAACACTGAAGCTTTCTTT. Translating gives CASSLDLTGTNTEAFF.

The genes are TRBV7-9 and TRBJ1-4; D is unclear. The length of the CDR3 is 15 residues. V was clipped by 2 bases and J by 14 bases, with 21 bases between them. CDR1 and CDR2 (germline): SEHNR, FQNEAQ (reference sequence). CDR3 sequence: CASSLSPPLVGFLFF. The CDR3 DNA is TGTGCCAGCAGCTTATCACCCCCCTTGGTGGGGTTCCTGTTTTTT.

The rearrangement uses TRBV27 and TRBJ2-7, with D tentatively TRBD2 (5 bases). Between the trimmed V and J ends, which lost 6 bases and 6 bases, there was a span of 12 bases. The length of the CDR3 is 12 residues. CDR1 and CDR2 (germline): MNHEY, SMNVEV (reference sequence). CDR3 protein: CASSPGLAEQYF. The CDR3, as DNA: TGTGCCAGCAGCCCCGGCCTAGCCGAGCAGTACTTC.

The rearrangement links TRBV30 to TRBJ2-7; 12 bases align to TRBD2. This CDR3 spans 20 amino acids. With V trimmed by 2 bases and J by 9 bases, 26 bases remained unmatched. Per the germline V gene, CDR1 is GTSNPN and CDR2 is SVGIG (reference sequence). The CDR3 DNA follows: TGTGCCTGGAGTTCACCCCACAGGGCATATCGTCAACTAGCGGGAGGTTTGCAGTACTTC. It specifies CAWSSPHRAYRQLAGGLQYF.

This clone was seen once. The V and J genes are TRBV4-2 and TRBJ2-7; D might be TRBD2 (8 bases). V dropped 4 bases and J dropped 0 bases, with 19 bases sitting between them. Germline CDR1 and CDR2: LGHNA and YNFKEQ. This CDR3 is 17 amino acids long. The CDR3 is CASSLSGGSGSSYEQYF. As DNA, the CDR3 is TGTGCCAGCAGCCTATCAGGGGGGAGCGGGAGCTCCTACGAGCAGTACTTC.

The chain uses TRBV9 and TRBJ1-1; possibly TRBD1 for D (6 bases). The length of the CDR3 is 13 residues. Germline V gene sequence: CDR1 SGDLS, CDR2 YYNGEE. The V gene lost 0 bases and the J gene lost 7 bases, with 10 bases spanning the gap. The CDR3 here is CASSVVQGGEAFF. The CDR3 region has the DNA TGTGCCAGCAGCGTAGTACAGGGAGGTGAAGCTTTCTTT.

This chain links TRBV19 with TRBJ2-1; no clear D. The CDR3 length is 13 residues. From germline, CDR1 is LNHDA and CDR2 SQIVND (reference sequence). The V and J ends lost 6 bases and 7 bases respectively, with 13 bases between them. CDR3 coding DNA: TGTGCCAGTAGCCTCACCCTCTGGAATGAGCAGTTCTTC. Its protein is CASSLTLWNEQFF.